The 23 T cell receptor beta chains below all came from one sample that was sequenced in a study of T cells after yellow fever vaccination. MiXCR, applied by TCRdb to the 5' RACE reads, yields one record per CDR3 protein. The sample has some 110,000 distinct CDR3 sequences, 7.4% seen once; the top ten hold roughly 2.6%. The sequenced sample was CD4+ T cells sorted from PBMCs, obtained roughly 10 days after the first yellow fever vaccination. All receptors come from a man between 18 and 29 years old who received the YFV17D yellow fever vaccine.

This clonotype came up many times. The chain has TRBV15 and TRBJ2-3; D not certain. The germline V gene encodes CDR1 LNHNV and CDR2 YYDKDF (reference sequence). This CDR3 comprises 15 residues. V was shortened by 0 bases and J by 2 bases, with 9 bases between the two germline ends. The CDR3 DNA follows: TGTGCCACCAGCAGAGAGCGGCTATACACAGATACGCAGTATTTT. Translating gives CATSRERLYTDTQYF. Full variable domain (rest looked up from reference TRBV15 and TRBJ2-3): DAMVIQNPRYQVTQFGKPVTLSCSQTLNHNVMYWYQQKSSQAPKLLFHYYDKDFNNEADTPDNFQSRRPNTSFCFLDIRSPGLGDTAMYLCATSRERLYTDTQYFGPGTRLTVL.

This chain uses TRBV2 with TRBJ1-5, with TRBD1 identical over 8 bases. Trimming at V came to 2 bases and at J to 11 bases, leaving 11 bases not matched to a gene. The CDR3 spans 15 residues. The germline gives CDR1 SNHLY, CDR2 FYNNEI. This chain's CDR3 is CASSEWETGASTQHF. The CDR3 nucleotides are TGTGCCAGCAGTGAATGGGAGACAGGGGCCTCTACCCAGCATTTT.

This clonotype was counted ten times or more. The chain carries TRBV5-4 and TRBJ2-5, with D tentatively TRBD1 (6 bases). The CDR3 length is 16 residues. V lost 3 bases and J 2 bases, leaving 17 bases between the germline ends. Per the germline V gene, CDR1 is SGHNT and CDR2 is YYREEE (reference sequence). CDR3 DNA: TGTGCCAGCAGCTCAGGACAGCGCGCAATACAAGAGACCCAGTACTTC. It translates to CASSSGQRAIQETQYF.

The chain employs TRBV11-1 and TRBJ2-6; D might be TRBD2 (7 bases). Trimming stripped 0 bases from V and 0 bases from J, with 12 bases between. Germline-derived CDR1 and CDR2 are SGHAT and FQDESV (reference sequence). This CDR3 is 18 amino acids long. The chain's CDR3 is CASSLASGGPSGANVLTF. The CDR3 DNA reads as TGTGCCAGCAGCTTAGCTTCCGGGGGGCCCTCTGGGGCCAACGTCCTGACTTTC.

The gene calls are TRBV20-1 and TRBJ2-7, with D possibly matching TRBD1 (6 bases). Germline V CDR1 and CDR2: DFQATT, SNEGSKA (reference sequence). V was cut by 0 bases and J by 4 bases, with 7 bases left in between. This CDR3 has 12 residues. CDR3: CSARDQGYEQYV. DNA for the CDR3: TGCAGTGCTAGAGATCAGGGGTACGAGCAGTACGTC.

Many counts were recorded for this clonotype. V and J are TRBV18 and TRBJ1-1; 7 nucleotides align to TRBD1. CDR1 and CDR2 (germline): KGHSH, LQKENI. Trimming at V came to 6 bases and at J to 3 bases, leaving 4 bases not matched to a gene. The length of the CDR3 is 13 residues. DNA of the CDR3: TGTGCCAGCTCGTCTACAGGGGACACTGAAGCTTTCTTT. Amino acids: CASSSTGDTEAFF.

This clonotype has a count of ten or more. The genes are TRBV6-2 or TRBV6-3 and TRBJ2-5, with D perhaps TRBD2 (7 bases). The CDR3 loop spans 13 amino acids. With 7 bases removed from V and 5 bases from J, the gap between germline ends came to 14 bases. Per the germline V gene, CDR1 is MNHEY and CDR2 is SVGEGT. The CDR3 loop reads CASNSQGGETQYF. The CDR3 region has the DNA TGTGCCAGCAATTCACAGGGAGGGGAGACCCAGTACTTC.

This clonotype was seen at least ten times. Here the CDR3 reads CASSYSEVKNIQYF. Here the CDR3 DNA reads TGTGCCAGCAGCTACAGTGAGGTTAAAAACATTCAGTACTTC. V gene TRBV3-1 combines with J gene TRBJ2-4; D not certain. V lost 5 bases, J lost 4 bases, and 12 bases lay in between. The CDR3 extends over 14 amino acids. Germline V gives CDR1 LGHDT, CDR2 YNNKEL (reference sequence).

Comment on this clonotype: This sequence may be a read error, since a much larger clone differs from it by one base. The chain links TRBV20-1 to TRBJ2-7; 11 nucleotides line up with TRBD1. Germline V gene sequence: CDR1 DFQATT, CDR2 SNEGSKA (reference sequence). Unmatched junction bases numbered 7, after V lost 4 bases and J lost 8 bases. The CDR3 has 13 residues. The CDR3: CSATDRGRKKQYV. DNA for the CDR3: TGCAGTGCTACGGACAGGGGGCGCAAAAAGCAGTACGTC.

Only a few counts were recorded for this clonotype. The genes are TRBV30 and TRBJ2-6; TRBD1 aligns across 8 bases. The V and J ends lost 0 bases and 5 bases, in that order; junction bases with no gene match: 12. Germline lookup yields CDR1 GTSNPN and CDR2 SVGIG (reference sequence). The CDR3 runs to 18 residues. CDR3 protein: CAWSVQGQGALRANVLTF. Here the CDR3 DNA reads TGTGCCTGGAGTGTACAGGGGCAGGGGGCGCTTAGGGCCAACGTCCTGACTTTC.

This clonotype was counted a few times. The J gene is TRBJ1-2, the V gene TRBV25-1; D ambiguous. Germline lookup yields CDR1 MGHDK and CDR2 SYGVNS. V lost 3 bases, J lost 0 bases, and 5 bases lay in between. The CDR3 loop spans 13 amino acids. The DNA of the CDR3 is TGTGCCAGCAGTGACCGGGCTAACTATGGCTACACCTTC. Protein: CASSDRANYGYTF.

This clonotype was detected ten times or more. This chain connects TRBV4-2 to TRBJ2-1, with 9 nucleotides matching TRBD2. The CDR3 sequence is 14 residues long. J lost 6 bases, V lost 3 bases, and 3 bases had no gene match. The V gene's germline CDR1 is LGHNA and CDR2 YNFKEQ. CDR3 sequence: CASSQETSGNEQFF. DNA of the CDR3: TGTGCCAGCAGCCAGGAGACTAGCGGCAATGAGCAGTTCTTC.

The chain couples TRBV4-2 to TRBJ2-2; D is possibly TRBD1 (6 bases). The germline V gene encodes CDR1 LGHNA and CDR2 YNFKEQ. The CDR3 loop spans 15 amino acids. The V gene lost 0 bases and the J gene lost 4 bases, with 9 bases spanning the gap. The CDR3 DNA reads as TGTGCCAGCAGCCAAGAAAACAGGGCCACCGGGGAGCTGTTTTTT. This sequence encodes CASSQENRATGELFF.

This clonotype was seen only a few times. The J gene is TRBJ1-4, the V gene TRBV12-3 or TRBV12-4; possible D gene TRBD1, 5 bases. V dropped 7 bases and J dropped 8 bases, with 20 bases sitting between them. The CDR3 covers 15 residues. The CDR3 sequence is CASTVGPRVEEKLFF. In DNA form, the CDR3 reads TGTGCCAGCACCGTCGGACCCAGGGTAGAGGAAAAACTGTTTTTT.

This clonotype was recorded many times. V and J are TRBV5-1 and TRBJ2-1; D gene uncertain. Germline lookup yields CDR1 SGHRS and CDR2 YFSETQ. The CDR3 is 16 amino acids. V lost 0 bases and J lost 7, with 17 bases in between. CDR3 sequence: CASSLVAVLLGNEQFF. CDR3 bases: TGCGCCAGCAGCTTGGTTGCGGTTCTTCTAGGGAATGAGCAGTTCTTC.

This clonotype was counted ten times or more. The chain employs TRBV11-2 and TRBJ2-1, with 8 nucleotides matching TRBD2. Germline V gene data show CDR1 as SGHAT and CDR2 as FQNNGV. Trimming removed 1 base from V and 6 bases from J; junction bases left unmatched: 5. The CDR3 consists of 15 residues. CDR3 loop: CASSLVRGAVNEQFF. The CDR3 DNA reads TGTGCCAGCAGCTTAGTGCGGGGGGCCGTCAATGAGCAGTTCTTC.

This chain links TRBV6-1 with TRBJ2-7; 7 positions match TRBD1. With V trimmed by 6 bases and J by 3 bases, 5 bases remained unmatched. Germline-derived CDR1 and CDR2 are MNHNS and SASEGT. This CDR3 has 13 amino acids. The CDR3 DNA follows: TGTGCCAGCAGGCCCGGGACAGTCTACGAGCAGTACTTC. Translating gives CASRPGTVYEQYF.

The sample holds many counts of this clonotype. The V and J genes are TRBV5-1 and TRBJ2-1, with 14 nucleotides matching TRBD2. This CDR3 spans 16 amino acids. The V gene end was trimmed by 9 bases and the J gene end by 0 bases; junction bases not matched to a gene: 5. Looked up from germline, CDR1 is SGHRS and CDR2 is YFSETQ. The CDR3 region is CATRTSGGLSYNEQFF. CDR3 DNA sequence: TGCGCCACCCGGACTAGCGGGGGGCTCTCCTACAATGAGCAGTTCTTC.

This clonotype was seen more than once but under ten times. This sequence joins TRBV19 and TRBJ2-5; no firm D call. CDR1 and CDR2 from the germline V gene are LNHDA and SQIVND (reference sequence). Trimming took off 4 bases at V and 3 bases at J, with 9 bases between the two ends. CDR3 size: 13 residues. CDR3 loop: CASSNVGKETQYF. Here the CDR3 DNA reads TGTGCCAGTAGTAACGTGGGGAAAGAGACCCAGTACTTC.

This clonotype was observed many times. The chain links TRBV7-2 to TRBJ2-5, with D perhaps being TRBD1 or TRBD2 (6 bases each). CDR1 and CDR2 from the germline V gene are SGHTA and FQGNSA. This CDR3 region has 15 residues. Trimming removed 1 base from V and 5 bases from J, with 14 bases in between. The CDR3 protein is CASSLVAGAGETQYF. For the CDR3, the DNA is TGTGCCAGCAGCTTAGTGGCAGGGGCGGGGGAGACCCAGTACTTC.

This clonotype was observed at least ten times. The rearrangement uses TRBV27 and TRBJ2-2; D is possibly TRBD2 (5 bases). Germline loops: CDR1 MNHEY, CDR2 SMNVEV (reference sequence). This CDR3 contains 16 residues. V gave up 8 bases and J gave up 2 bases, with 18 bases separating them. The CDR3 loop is CASSDGVILNTGELFF. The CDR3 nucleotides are TGTGCCAGCTCGGACGGGGTGATCCTTAACACCGGGGAGCTGTTTTTT.

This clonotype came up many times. The CDR3 loop reads CASSLLDSYNEQFF. The CDR3 nucleotides read TGTGCCAGCAGCTTACTGGACAGTTACAATGAGCAGTTCTTC. V is TRBV11-1 and J is TRBJ2-1, with a tentative D call TRBD1 (6 bases). From germline, CDR1 is SGHAT and CDR2 FQDESV (reference sequence). V was pared by 2 bases and J by 4 bases, with 9 bases between. This CDR3 region has 14 residues.

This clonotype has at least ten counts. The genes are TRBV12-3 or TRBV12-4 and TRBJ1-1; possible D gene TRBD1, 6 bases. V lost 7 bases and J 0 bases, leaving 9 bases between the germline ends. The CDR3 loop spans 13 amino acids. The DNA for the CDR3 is TGTGCCAGCAAGAGGACAGTGAACACTGAAGCTTTCTTT. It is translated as CASKRTVNTEAFF.